Following are 6 T cell receptor delta chains from one sample sequenced in a study of DNA immune sequencing with unique molecular identifiers. Genomic DNA underwent 32-plex PCR targeting all 8 TRDV and 4 TRDJ genes. A 12-nucleotide UMI was added during approximately 3 barcoding PCR cycles before adapter PCR. TCRdb reran clone calling via CATT on the multiplex PCR reads. Of 2,000 to 3,000 delta-chain clones listed, roughly an eighth are singletons. Sequencing used gamma-delta T cells from PBMCs. All receptors derive from a human donor in good health.

This clone was counted only a few times. The gene calls are TRDV1 and TRDJ1; a weak D match, TRDD3 (5 bases). Since TCRdb gives no J gene, matching the DNA to germline was used here to assign it. The CDR3 is made up of 19 amino acids. CDR1 is TSWWSYY, CDR2 QGS, per germline. Trimming removed 4 bases at V and 8 bases at J, with 32 bases between. The CDR3 DNA sequence: TGTGCTCTTGGGGCTGTTTCTTCTTCAGACTTTGGGATCCTCGGGAAACTCATCTTT. The encoded protein is CALGAVSSSDFGILGKLIF.

In this sample, this clone is medium-sized. The chain uses TRDV3 and TRDJ1; D uncertain. V shed 3 bases and J shed 1 base, with 21 bases lying between them. Germline CDR1 and CDR2: TVYSNPD and GDNSRS (reference sequence). This CDR3 region has 16 residues. The CDR3 sequence: CALTVYNKAPTDKLIF. The CDR3 nucleotides are TGTGCCTTGACGGTTTACAACAAGGCCCCCACCGATAAACTCATCTTT.

This clone appeared a single time. A far larger clone is only one base removed, so a read error is likely. The J gene corresponds to TRDJ2; a V gene call is absent; the table's TRDD3 call for D was not verified on the DNA. CDR3 size: 18 residues. The CDR3: CACDSVGGIPNSAAQLFF. In nucleotides, the CDR3 is TGTGCCTGTGACTCCGTAGGTGGGATACCCAACTCTGCAGCACAACTCTTCTTT.

This clone was counted many times. The CDR3 region is CALGEPRYWGIPRSRGSYTDKLIF. In nucleotides, the CDR3 is TGTGCTCTTGGGGAACCTCGCTACTGGGGGATACCTAGGAGTCGGGGGTCTTACACCGATAAACTCATCTTT. The rearrangement uses TRDV1 and TRDJ1, with 12 nucleotides matching TRDD3. TCRdb gives no J gene; it was assigned here by matching the DNA to germline. The CDR3 length is 24 residues. The V gene's germline CDR1 is TSWWSYY and CDR2 QGS. J gave up 0 bases and V 1 base, and 24 bases lay outside the gene matches.

This clone was counted between two and nine times. This sequence joins TRDV1 and TRDJ1; 9 nucleotides agree with TRDD2. No J gene was available from TCRdb, and it was assigned here by a germline match of the DNA. V was pared by 1 base and J by 2 bases, with 26 bases of the junction left unmatched. Germline CDR1 is TSWWSYY and CDR2 is QGS. This CDR3 region has 23 residues. This CDR3 is CALGEHNLEGLPTQKAETDKLIF. DNA for the CDR3: TGTGCTCTTGGGGAACACAACCTAGAAGGCCTTCCTACACAAAAGGCAGAAACCGATAAACTCATCTTT.

By share of the sample, this clone is medium-sized (0.01 to 0.1%). The chain employs TRDV3 and TRDJ1; possible D gene TRDD2, 5 bases. V was clipped by 0 bases and J by 0 bases, with 23 bases between them. Germline loops: CDR1 TVYSNPD, CDR2 GDNSRS (reference sequence). This CDR3 is 18 amino acids long. Here the CDR3 DNA reads TGTGCCTTTAGCGCCTTGGAGCCTTCTCCTTTGTACACCGATAAACTCATCTTT. Translated: CAFSALEPSPLYTDKLIF. The full variable domain, its missing parts supplied by reference TRDV3 and TRDJ1, is CDKVTQSSPDQTVASGSEVVLLCTYDTVYSNPDLFWYRIRPDYSFQFVFYGDNSRSEGADFTQGRFSVKHILTQKAFHLVISPVRTEDSATYYCAFSALEPSPLYTDKLIFGKGTRVTVEP.